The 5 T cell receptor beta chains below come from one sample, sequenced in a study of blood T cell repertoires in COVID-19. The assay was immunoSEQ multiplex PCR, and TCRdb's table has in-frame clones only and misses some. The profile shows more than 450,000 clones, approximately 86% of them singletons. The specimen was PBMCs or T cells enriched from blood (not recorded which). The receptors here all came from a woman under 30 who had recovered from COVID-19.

The DNA for the CDR3 is TGTGCCAGCAGCTCTATGCAGGGGCAGCCCCAGCATTTT. Translating it yields CASSSMQGQPQHF. The V gene is TRBV7-8, the J gene TRBJ1-5; perhaps TRBD1 as D (6 bases). The CDR3 has 13 residues. The germline V gene encodes CDR1 SGHVS and CDR2 FQNEAQ. V was pared by 4 bases and J by 7 bases, with 11 bases between.

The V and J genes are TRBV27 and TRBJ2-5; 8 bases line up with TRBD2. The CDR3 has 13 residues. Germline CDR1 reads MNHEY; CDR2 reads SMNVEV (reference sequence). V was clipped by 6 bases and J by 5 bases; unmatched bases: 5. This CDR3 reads CASRPSGGETQYF. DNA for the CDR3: TGTGCCAGCAGGCCTTCGGGAGGGGAGACCCAGTACTTC.

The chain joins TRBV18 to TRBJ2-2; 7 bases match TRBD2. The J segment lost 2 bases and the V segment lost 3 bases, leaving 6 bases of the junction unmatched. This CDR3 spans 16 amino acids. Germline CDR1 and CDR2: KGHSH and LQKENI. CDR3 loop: CASSPQGGYNTGELFF. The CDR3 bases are TGTGCCAGCTCACCTCAGGGAGGGTATAACACCGGGGAGCTGTTTTTT. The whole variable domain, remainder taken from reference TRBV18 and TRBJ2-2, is NAGVMQNPRHLVRRRGQEARLRCSPMKGHSHVYWYRQLPEEGLKFMVYLQKENIIDESGMPKERFSAEFPKEGPSILRIQQVVRGDSAAYFCASSPQGGYNTGELFFGEGSRLTVL.

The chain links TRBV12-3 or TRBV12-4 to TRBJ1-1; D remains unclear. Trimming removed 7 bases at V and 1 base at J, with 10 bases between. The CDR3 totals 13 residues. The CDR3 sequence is CASTVVPNTEAFF. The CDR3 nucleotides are TGTGCCAGCACGGTGGTACCGAACACTGAAGCTTTCTTT.

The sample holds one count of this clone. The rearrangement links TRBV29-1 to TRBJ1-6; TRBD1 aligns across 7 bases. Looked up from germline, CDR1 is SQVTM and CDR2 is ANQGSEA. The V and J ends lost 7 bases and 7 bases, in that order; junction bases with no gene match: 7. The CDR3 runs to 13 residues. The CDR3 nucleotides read TGCAGCGGTCTACAGGGGACGAATTCACCCCTCCACTTT. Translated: CSGLQGTNSPLHF. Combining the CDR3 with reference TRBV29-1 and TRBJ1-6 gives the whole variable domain SAVISQKPSRDICQRGTSLTIQCQVDSQVTMMFWYRQQPGQSLTLIATANQGSEATYESGFVIDKFPISRPNLTFSTLTVSNMSPEDSSIYLCSGLQGTNSPLHFGNGTRLTVT.